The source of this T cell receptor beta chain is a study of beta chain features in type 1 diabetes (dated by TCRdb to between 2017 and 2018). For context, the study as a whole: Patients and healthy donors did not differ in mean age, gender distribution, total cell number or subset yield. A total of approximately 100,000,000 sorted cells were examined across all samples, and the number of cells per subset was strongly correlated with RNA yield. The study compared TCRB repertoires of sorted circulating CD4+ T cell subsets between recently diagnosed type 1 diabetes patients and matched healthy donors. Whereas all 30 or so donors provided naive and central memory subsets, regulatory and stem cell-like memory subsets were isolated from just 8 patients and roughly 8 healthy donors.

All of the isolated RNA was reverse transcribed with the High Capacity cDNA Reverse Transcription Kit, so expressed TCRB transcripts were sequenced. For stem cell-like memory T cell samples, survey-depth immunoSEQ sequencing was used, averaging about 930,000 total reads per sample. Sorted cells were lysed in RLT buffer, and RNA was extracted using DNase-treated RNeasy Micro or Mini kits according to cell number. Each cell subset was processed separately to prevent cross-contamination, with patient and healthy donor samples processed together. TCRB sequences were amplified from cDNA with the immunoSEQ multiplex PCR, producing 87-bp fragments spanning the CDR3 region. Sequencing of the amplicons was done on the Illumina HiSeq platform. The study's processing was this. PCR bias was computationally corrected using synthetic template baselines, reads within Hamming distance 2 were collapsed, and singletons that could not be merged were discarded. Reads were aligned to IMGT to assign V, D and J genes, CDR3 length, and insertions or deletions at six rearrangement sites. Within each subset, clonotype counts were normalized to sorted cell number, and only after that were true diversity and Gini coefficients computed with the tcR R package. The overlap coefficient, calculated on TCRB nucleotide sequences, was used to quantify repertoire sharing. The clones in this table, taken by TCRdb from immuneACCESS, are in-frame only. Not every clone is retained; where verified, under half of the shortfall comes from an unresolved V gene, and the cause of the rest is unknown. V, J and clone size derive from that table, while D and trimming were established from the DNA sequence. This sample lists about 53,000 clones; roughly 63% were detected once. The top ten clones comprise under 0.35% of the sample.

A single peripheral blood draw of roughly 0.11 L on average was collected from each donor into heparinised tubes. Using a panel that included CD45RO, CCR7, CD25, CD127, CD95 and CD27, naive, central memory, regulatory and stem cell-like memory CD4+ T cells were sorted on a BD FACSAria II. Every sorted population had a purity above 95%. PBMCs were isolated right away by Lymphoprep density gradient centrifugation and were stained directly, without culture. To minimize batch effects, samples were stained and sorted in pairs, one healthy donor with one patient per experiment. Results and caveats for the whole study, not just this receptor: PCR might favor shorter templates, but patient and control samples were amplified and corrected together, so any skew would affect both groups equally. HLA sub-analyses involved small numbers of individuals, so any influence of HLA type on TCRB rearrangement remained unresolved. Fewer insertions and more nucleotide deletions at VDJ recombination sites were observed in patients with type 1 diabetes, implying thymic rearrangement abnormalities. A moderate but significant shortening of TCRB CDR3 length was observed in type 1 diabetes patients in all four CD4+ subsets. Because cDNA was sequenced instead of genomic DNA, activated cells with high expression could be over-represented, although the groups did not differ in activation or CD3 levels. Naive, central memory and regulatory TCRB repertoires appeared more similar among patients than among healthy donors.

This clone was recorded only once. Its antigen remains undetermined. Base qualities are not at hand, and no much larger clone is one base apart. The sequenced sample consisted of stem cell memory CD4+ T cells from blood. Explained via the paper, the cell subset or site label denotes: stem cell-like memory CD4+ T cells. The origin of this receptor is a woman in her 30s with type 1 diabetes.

CDR3 sequence: CASSVVVDNEQFF. The DNA is TGTGCCAGCAGCGTAGTCGTAGACAATGAGCAGTTCTTC. This receptor chain uses TRBV7-9 and TRBJ2-1, with no confident D gene call. Including the terminal cysteine and phenylalanine, the CDR3 comprises 13 residues. Only CDR3 DNA remains: 39 bases, in frame from the first base. CDR1 SEHNR and CDR2 FQNEAQ are derived from the germline V gene (reference sequence). V is shortened by 5 bases, J by 5 bases, and the region joining them spans 10 bases.